This T cell receptor (beta chain) was sequenced in a study of shared clonotypes between healthy human individuals. Study-level information: Researchers assigned three CD4 naive, three CD4 memory, two CD8 naive and one CD8 memory plate to each donor.

Free of recent acute infections or vaccinations, the donors were healthy HIV-negative adults. Germline lookup yields CDR1 LNHDA and CDR2 SQIVND (reference sequence). Trimming pared 3 bases from V and 4 bases from J, leaving 12 bases between. The CDR3 contains 14 residues. Sequencing was performed with immunoSEQ multiplex PCR; in TCRdb, only in-frame clones are kept and a portion is missing. The repertoire has about 2.4 million clones, around 90% of them found once; the top ten carry 0.13% to 0.15%. The chain carries TRBV19 and TRBJ1-2; D unresolved. The sample consisted of naive CD4+ T cells sorted from blood. Specified subset: CD45RA+ positively selected. The receptor's source is a man between 18 and 29 years old in good health. The chain's CDR3 is CASSISGLSYGYTF. CDR3 DNA sequence: TGTGCCAGTAGTATCAGCGGGCTTAGCTATGGCTACACCTTC.